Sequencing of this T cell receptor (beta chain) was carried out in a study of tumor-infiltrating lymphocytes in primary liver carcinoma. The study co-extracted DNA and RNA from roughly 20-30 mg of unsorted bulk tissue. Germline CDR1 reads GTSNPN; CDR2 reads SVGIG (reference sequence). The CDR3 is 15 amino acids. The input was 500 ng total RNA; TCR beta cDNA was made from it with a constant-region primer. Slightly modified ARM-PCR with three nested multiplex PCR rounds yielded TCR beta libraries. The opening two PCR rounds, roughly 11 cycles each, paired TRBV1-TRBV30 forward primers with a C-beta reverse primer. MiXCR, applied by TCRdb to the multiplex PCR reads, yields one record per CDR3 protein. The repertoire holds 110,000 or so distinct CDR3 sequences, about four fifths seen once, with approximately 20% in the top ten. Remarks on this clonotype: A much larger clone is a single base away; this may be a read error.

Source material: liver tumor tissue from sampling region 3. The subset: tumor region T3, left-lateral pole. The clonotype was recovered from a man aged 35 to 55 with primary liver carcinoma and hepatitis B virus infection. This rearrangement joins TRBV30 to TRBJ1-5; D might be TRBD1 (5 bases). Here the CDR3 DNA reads TGTGCCTGGAGTGTACCTGGACATAGCAATCAGCCCCAGCAATTT. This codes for CAWSVPGHSNQPQQF.